This paragraph covers one TCR beta chain sequence. Other DNA sequences in this sample translate to the same CDR3. Naive-designated CD8 cells lacked CD45RO, were positively enriched for CCR7, and omitted terminally differentiated effector memory CD45RA+ cells. The data originate from a study of shared clonotypes between healthy human individuals. Study as a whole: The plates for each donor numbered three CD4 naive, three CD4 memory, two CD8 naive and one CD8 memory.

Each PCR replicate from the sorted subsets contained about 200 ng DNA, which is roughly 33,000 T cell genomes. Repertoires were generated with immunoSEQ multiplex PCR, while TCRdb's copy carries only in-frame clones and drops some. The table records about 2.2 million clones, just under 95% of them present only once. This sequence originates from a man aged 18 to 29 in good health. Some clones in this sample may be carry-over from other donors' samples. Sequences were obtained from naive CD8+ T cells from PBMCs.

CDR3 sequence (DNA): TGTGCCAGCAGTTTAGCGGGAGAGAACTACGAGCAGTACTTC. Protein product: CASSLAGENYEQYF. This chain links TRBV28 with TRBJ2-7; TRBD2 matches 7 bases. V shed 2 bases, J shed 3 bases, and the junction held 4 bases outside the gene matches. The CDR3 covers 14 residues. Germline values: CDR1 MDHEN, CDR2 SYDVKM.